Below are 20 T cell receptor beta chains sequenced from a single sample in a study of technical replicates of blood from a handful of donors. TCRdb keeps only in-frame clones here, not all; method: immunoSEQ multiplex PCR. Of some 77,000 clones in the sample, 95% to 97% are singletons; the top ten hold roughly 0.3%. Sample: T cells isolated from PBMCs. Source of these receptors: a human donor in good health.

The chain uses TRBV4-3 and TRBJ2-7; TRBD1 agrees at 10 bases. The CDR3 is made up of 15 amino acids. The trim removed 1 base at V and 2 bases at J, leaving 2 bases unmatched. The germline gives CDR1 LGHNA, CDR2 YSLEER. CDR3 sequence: CASSQGTGGPYEQYF. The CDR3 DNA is TGCGCCAGCAGCCAAGGGACAGGGGGACCCTACGAGCAGTACTTC.

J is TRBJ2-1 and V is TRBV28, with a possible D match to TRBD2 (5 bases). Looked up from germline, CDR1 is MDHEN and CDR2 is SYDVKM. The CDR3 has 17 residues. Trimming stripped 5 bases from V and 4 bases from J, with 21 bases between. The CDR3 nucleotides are TGTGCCAGCAGTCGCATAATTTGGGGAGTAAATTACAATGAGCAGTTCTTC. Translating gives CASSRIIWGVNYNEQFF.

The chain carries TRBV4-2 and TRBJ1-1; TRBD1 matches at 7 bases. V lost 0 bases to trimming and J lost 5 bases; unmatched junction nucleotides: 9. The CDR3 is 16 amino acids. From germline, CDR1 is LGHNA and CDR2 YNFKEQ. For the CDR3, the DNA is TGTGCCAGCAGCCAAGATTGGGACAGCTCAAGGACTGAAGCTTTCTTT. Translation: CASSQDWDSSRTEAFF.

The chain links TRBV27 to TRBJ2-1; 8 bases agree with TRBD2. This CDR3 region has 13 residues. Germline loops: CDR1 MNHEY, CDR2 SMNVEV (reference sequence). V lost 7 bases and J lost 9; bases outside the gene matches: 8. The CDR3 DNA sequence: TGTGCCAGCATGGGACTAGATTTTGCTGAGCAGTTCTTC. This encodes CASMGLDFAEQFF.

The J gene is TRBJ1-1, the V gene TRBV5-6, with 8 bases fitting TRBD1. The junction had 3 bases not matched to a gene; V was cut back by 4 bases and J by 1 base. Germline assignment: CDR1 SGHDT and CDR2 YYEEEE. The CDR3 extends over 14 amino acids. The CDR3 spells CASSHDRGNTEAFF. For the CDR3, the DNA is TGTGCCAGCAGCCACGACAGGGGGAACACTGAAGCTTTCTTT.

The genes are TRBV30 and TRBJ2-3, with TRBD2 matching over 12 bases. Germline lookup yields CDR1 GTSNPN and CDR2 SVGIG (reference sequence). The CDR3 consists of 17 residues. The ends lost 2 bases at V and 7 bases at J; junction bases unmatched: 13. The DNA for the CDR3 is TGTGCCTGGAGTTGGACTAGCGGGGAGTACCTATCAAATACGCAGTATTTT. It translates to CAWSWTSGEYLSNTQYF.

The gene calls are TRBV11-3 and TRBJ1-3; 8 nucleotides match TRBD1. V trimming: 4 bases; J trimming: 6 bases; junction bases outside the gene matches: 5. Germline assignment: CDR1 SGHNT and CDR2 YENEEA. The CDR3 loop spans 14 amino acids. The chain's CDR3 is CASSSQGAENTIYF. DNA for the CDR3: TGTGCCAGCAGCTCGCAGGGGGCAGAAAACACCATATATTTT.

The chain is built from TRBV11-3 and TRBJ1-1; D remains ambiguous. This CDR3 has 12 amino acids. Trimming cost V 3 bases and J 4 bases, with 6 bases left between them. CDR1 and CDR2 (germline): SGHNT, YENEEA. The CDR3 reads CASSFLVTEAFF. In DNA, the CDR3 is TGTGCCAGCAGCTTTTTAGTCACTGAAGCTTTCTTT.

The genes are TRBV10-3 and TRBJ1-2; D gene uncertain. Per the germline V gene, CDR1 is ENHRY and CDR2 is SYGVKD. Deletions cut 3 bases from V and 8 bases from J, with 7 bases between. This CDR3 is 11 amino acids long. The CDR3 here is CAISDVRGYTF. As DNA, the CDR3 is TGTGCCATCAGTGATGTACGGGGCTACACCTTC.

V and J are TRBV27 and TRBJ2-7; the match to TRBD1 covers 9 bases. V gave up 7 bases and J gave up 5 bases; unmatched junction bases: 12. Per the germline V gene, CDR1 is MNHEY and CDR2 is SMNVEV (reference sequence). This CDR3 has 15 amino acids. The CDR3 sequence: CASNGFGTGIDEQYF. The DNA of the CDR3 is TGTGCCAGCAATGGTTTTGGGACAGGGATAGACGAGCAGTACTTC.

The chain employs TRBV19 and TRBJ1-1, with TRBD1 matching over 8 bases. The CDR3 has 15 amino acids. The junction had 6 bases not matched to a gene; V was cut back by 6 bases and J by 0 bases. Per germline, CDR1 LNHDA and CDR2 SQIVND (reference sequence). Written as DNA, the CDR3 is TGTGCCAGTAGATCTCAGGGGGCCTTGAACACTGAAGCTTTCTTT. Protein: CASRSQGALNTEAFF.

CDR3 protein: CASSFWGGANTEAFF. The CDR3 DNA reads as TGTGCCAGCAGTTTCTGGGGAGGGGCGAACACTGAAGCTTTCTTT. This chain connects TRBV28 to TRBJ1-1, with D perhaps TRBD1 (5 bases). The CDR3 totals 15 residues. V was cut by 3 bases and J by 1 base, with 12 bases left in between. Per the germline V gene, CDR1 is MDHEN and CDR2 is SYDVKM.

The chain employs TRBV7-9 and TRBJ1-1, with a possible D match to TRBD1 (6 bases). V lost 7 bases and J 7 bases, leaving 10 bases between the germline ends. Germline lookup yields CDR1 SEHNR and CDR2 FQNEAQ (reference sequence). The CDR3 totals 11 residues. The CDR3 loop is CASTVGGEAFF. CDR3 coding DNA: TGTGCCAGCACCGTAGGGGGTGAAGCTTTCTTT.

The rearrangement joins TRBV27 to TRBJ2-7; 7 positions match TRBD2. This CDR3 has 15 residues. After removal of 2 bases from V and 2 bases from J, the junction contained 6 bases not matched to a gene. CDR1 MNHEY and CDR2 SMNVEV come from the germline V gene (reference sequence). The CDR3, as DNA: TGTGCCAGCAGTTTAGTAGGACTAGTCCCCTACGAGCAGTACTTC. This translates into CASSLVGLVPYEQYF.

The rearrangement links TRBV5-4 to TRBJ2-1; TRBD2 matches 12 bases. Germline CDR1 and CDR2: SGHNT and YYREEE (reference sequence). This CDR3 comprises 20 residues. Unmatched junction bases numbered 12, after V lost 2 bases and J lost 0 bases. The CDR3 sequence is CASSFLLAGGRHGSYNEQFF. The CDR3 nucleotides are TGTGCCAGCAGCTTCTTGCTAGCGGGAGGGCGTCATGGCTCCTACAATGAGCAGTTCTTC.

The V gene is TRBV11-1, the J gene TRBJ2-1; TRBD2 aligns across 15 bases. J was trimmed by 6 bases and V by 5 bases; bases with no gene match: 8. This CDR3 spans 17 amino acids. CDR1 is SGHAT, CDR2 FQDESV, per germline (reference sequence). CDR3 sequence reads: CASSPRGGLAGGNEQFF. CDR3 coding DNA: TGTGCCAGCAGCCCGAGAGGGGGACTAGCGGGAGGCAATGAGCAGTTCTTC.

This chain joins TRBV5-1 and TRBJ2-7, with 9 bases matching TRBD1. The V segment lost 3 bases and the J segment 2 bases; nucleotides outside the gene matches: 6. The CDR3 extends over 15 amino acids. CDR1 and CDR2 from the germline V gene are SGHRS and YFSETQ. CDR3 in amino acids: CASSSWDRVTYEQYF. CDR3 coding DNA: TGCGCCAGCAGCTCCTGGGACAGGGTGACCTACGAGCAGTACTTC.

The CDR3 loop is CSVHRGGADTQYF. CDR3 nucleotide sequence: TGCAGCGTACACAGGGGGGGCGCAGATACGCAGTATTTT. The gene calls are TRBV29-1 and TRBJ2-3; tentative D call: TRBD1 (8 bases). The CDR3 consists of 13 residues. Germline V gene data show CDR1 as SQVTM and CDR2 as ANQGSEA. The V end was cut by 6 bases, the J end by 4 bases, with 14 bases between.

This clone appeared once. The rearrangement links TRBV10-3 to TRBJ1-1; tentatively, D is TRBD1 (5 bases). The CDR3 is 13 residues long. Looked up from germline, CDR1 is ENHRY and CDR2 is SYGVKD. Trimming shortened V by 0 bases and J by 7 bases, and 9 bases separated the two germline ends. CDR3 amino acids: CAISESGAIEAFF. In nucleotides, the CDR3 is TGTGCCATCAGTGAGTCAGGGGCTATTGAAGCTTTCTTT.

The CDR3 protein is CSVRAGSNEQFF. In DNA, the CDR3 is TGCAGCGTCCGAGCGGGTTCCAATGAGCAGTTCTTC. V and J are TRBV29-1 and TRBJ2-1; perhaps TRBD2 as D (6 bases). The CDR3 loop spans 12 amino acids. Trimming stripped 6 bases from V and 6 bases from J, with 12 bases between. Germline-derived CDR1 and CDR2 are SQVTM and ANQGSEA.